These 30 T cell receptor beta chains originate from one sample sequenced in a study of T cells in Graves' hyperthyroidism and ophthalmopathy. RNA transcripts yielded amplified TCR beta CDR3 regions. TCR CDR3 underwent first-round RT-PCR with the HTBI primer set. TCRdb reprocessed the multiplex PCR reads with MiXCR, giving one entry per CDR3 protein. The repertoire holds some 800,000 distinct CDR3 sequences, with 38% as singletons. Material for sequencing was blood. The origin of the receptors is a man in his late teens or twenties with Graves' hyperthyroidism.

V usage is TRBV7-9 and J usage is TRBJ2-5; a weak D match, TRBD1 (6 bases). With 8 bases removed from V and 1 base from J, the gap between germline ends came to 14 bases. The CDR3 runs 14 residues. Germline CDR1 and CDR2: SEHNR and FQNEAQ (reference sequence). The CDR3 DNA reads TGTGCCAGCCATACCTCACAGGGCCAAGAGACCCAGTACTTC. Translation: CASHTSQGQETQYF.

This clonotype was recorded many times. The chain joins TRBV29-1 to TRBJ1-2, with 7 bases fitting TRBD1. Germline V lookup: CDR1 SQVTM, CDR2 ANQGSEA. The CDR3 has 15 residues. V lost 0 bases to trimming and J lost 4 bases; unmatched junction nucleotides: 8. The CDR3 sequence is CSVEDPGQLVYGYTF. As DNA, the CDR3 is TGCAGCGTTGAAGATCCGGGACAGCTTGTCTATGGCTACACCTTC.

The CDR3 is CSARGGTAIYEQYF. The CDR3 nucleotides are TGCAGTGCTAGAGGCGGGACAGCCATCTACGAGCAGTACTTC. This chain links TRBV20-1 with TRBJ2-7; a possible D gene is TRBD1 (7 bases). Germline lookup yields CDR1 DFQATT and CDR2 SNEGSKA (reference sequence). The CDR3 runs to 14 residues. V lost 1 base, J lost 3 bases, and 13 bases lay in between.

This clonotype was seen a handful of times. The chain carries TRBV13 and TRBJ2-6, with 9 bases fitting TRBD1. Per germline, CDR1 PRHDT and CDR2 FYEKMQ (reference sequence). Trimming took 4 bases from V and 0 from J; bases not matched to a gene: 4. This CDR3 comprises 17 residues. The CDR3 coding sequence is TGTGCCAGCAGCTCCGGACAGGGGATCTCTGGGGCCAACGTCCTGACTTTC. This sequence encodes CASSSGQGISGANVLTF.

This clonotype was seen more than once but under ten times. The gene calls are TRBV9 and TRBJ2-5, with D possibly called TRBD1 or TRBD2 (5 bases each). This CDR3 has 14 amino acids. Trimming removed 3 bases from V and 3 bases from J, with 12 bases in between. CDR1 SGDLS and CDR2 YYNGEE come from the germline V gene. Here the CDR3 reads CASSAGWGEETQYF. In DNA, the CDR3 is TGTGCCAGCAGCGCAGGGTGGGGAGAAGAGACCCAGTACTTC.

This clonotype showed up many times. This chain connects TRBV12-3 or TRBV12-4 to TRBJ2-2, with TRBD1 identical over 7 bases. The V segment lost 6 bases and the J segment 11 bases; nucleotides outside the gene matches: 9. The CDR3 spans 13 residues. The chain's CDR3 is CASSWDRVSELFF. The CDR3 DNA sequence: TGTGCCAGCAGCTGGGACAGAGTGAGCGAGCTGTTTTTT.

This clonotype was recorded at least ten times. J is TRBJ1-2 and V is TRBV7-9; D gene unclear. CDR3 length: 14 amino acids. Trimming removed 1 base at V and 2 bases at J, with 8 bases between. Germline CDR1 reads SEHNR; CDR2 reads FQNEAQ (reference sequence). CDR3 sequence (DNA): TGTGCCAGCAGCTTAGATGGGATAAACTATGGCTACACCTTC. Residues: CASSLDGINYGYTF. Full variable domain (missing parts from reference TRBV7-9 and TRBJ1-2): DTGVSQNPRHKITKRGQNVTFRCDPISEHNRLYWYRQTLGQGPEFLTYFQNEAQLEKSRLLSDRFSAERPKGSFSTLEIQRTEQGDSAMYLCASSLDGINYGYTFGSGTRLTVV.

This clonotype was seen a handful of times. The CDR3 protein is CASSHLPDTGELFF. The CDR3 region has the DNA TGTGCCAGCAGCCACCTGCCGGACACCGGGGAGCTGTTTTTT. The genes are TRBV14 and TRBJ2-2, with no clear D. The CDR3 extends over 14 amino acids. The germline CDR1 and CDR2 sequences are SGHDN and FVKESK. The V gene lost 3 bases and the J gene lost 3 bases, with 8 bases spanning the gap.

CDR3 sequence: CASSPSLGQGAHEQYF. The CDR3 DNA follows: TGCGCCAGCAGCCCGTCCCTCGGACAGGGTGCCCACGAGCAGTACTTC. The genes are TRBV4-1 and TRBJ2-7, with 8 bases identical to TRBD1. Per germline, CDR1 MGHRA and CDR2 YSYEKL. With V trimmed by 4 bases and J by 5 bases, 13 bases remained unmatched. This CDR3 comprises 16 residues.

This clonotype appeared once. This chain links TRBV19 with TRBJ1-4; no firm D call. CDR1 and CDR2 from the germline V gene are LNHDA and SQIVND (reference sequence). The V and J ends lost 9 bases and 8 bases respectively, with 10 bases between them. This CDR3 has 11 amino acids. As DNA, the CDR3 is TGTGCCAGCCCCCAGAGCGAAAAACTGTTTTTT. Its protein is CASPQSEKLFF.

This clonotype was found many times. Here the CDR3 reads CASSEDRGKQYF. CDR3 coding DNA: TGTGCCAGCAGCGAGGATCGTGGCAAGCAGTACTTC. V and J are TRBV2 and TRBJ2-7, with D hard to call. Trimming left V 6 bases short and J 8 bases short, with 14 bases between. The CDR3 runs to 12 residues. CDR1 SNHLY and CDR2 FYNNEI come from the germline V gene. The complete variable domain, with remaining parts taken from reference TRBV2 and TRBJ2-7, reads EPEVTQTPSHQVTQMGQEVILRCVPISNHLYFYWYRQILGQKVEFLVSFYNNEISEKSEIFDDQFSVERPDGSNFTLKIRSTKLEDSAMYFCASSEDRGKQYFGPGTRLTVT.

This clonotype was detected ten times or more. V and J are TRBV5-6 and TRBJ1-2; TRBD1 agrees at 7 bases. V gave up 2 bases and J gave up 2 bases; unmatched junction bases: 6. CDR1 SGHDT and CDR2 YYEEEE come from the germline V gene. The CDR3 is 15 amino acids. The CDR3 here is CASSLRDRANYGYTF. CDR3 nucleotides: TGTGCCAGCAGCTTACGCGACAGGGCAAACTATGGCTACACCTTC.

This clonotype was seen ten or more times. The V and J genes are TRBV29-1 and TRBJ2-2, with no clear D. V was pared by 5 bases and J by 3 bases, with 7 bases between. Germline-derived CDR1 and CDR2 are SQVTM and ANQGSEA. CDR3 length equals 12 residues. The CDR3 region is CSVLQDTGELFF. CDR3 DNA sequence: TGCAGCGTTTTACAAGACACCGGGGAGCTGTTTTTT.

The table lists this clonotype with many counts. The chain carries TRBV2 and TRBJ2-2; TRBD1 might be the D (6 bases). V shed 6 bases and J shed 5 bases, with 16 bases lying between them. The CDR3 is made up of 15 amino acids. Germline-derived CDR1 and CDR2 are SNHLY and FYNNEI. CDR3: CASRAPQGWTGELFF. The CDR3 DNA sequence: TGTGCCAGCAGAGCCCCACAGGGATGGACCGGGGAGCTGTTTTTT.

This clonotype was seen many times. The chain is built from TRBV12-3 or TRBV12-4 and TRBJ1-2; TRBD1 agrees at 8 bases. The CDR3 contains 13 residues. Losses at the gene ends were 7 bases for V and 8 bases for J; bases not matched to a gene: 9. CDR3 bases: TGTGCCAGCACCGGACAGGGCCAAGGGGGCTACACCTTC. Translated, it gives CASTGQGQGGYTF.

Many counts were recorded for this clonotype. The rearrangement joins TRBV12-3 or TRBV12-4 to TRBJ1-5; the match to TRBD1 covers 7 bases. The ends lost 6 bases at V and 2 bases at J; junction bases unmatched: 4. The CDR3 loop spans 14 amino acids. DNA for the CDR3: TGTGCCAGCAGCCAAACAGGGGGCAATCAGCCCCAGCATTTT. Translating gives CASSQTGGNQPQHF.

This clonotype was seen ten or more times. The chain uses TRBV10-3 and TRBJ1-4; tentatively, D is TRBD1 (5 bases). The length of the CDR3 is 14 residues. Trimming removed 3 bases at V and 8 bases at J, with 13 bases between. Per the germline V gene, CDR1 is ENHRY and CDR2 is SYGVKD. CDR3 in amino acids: CAISDGGEPEKLFF. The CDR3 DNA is TGTGCCATCAGTGATGGGGGGGAGCCCGAAAAACTGTTTTTT.

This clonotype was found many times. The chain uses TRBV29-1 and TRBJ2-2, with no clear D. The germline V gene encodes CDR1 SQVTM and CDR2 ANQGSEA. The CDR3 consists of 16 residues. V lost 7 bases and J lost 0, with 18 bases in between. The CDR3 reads CSALVDGQPNTGELFF. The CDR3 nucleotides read TGCAGCGCCTTAGTCGATGGCCAGCCGAACACCGGGGAGCTGTTTTTT.

CDR3 loop: CASSFGRTGPETQYF. The DNA of the CDR3 is TGTGCCAGCAGTTTTGGGCGGACAGGGCCGGAGACCCAGTACTTC. The chain links TRBV12-3 or TRBV12-4 to TRBJ2-5, with TRBD1 matching 8 bases. CDR3 length: 15 amino acids. Trimming removed 3 bases from V and 5 bases from J; junction bases left unmatched: 8.

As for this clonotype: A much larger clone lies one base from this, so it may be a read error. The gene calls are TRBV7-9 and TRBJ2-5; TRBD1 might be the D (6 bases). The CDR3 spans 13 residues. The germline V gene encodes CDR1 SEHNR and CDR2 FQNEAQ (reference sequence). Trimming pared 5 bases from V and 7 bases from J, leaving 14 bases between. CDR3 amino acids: CASSPQGSGTQYF. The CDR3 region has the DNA TGTGCCAGCAGCCCCCAGGGGAGCGGGACCCAGTACTTC.

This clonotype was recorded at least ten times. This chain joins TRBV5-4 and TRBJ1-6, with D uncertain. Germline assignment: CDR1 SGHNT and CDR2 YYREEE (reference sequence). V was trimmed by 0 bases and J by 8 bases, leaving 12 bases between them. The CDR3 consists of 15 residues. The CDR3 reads CASSLASNTDSPLHF. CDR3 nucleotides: TGTGCCAGCAGCTTGGCCTCGAACACTGATTCACCCCTCCACTTT.

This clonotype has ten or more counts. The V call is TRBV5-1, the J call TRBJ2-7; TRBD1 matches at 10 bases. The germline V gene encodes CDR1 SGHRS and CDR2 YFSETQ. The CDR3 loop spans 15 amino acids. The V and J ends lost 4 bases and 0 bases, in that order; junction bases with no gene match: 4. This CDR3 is CASSAGQGGSYEQYF. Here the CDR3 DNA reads TGCGCCAGCAGCGCCGGACAGGGGGGCTCCTACGAGCAGTACTTC.

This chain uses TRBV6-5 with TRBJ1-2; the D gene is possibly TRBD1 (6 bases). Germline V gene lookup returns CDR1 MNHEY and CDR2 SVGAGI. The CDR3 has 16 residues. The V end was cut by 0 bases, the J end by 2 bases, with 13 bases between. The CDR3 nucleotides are TGTGCCAGCAGTTACTCGTCCTTGGACAGAAACTATGGCTACACCTTC. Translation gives CASSYSSLDRNYGYTF.

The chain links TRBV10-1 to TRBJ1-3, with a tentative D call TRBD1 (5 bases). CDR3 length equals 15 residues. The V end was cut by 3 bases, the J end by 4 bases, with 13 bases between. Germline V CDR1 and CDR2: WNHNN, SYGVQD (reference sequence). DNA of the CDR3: TGCGCCAGCAGTGACGCGGGGCTAGCCGGAAACACCATATATTTT. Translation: CASSDAGLAGNTIYF.

The DNA of the CDR3 is TGCACCCAGGGGGCAACCGGGGAGCTGTTTTTT. Translated: CTQGATGELFF. This sequence joins TRBV29-1 and TRBJ2-2; 8 bases agree with TRBD1. The germline gives CDR1 SQVTM, CDR2 ANQGSEA. This CDR3 comprises 11 residues.

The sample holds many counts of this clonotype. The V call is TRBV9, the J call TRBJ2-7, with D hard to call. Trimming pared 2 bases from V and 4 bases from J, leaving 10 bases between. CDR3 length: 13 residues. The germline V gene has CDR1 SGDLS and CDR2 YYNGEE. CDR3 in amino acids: CASSVGLGYEQYF. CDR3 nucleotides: TGTGCCAGCAGCGTTGGGTTGGGATACGAGCAGTACTTC.

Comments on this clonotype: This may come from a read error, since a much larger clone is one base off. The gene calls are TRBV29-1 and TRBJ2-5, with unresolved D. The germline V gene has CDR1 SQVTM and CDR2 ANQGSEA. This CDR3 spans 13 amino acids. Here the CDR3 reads CSVEVISQDTQYF. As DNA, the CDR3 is TGCAGCGTTGAGGTTATCTCCCAAGATACCCAGTACTTC.

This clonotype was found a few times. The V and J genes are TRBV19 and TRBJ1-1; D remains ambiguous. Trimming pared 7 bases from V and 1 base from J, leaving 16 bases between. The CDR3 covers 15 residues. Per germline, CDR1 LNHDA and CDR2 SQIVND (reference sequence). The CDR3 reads CASIIHGEANTEAFF. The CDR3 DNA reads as TGTGCCAGTATCATCCACGGGGAAGCGAACACTGAAGCTTTCTTT. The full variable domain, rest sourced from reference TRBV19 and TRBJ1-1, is DGGITQSPKYLFRKEGQNVTLSCEQNLNHDAMYWYRQDPGQGLRLIYYSQIVNDFQKGDIAEGYSVSREKKESFPLTVTSAQKNPTAFYLCASIIHGEANTEAFFGQGTRLTVV.

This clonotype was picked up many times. CDR3 residues: CATSSRTDEKLFF. The CDR3, as DNA: TGTGCCACCAGCAGCCGGACAGACGAAAAACTGTTTTTT. This chain joins TRBV15 and TRBJ1-4; TRBD1 is a possible D gene (6 bases). V lost 3 bases and J 8 bases, leaving 10 bases between the germline ends. Looked up from germline, CDR1 is LNHNV and CDR2 is YYDKDF (reference sequence). The CDR3 is 13 residues long.

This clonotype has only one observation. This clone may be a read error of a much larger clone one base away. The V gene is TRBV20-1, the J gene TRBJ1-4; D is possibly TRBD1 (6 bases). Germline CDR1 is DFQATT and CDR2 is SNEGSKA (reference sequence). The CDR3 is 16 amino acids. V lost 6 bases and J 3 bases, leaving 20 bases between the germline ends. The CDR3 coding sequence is TGCAGTGCGGTCCCGGAACAGGGCGAGGCTAATGAAAAACTGTTTTTT. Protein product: CSAVPEQGEANEKLFF.